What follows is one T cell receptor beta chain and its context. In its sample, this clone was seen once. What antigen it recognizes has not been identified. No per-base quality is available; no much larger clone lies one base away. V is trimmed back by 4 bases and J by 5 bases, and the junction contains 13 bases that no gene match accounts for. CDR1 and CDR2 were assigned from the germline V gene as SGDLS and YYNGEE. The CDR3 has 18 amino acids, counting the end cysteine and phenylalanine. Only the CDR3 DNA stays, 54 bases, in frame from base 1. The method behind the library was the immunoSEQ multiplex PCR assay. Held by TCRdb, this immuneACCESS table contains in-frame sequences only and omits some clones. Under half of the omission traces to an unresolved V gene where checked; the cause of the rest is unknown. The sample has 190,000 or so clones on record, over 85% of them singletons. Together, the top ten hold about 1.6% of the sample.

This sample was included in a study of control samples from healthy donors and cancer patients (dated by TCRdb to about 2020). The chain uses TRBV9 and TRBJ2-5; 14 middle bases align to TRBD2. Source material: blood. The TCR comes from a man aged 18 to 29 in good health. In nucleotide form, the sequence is TGTGCCAGCAGCTCCCCCGGGACTAGCGGGGGCCGGGGGGAGACCCAGTACTTC. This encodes CASSSPGTSGGRGETQYF.